This T cell receptor beta chain was identified during a study of post-analysis software for immune sequencing data (dated by TCRdb to the mid-2010s). In terms of the full investigation: Disease courses on record covered relapsing-remitting, secondary progressive and progressive-relapsing multiple sclerosis, though some patients had no subtype annotation. The patient repertoires were set against roughly eleven previously published healthy control repertoires from donors whose ages ranged from about 6 to 25 years. A subset of samples was prepared in parallel using single-end sample barcoding, then pooled and co-amplified after Illumina adapter ligation.

The germline V gene (reference sequence) specifies MNHNY as CDR1 and SVGAGI as CDR2. The cysteine opens and the phenylalanine closes a CDR3 of 14 amino acids. The entry retains the CDR3 DNA only, 42 bases that are in frame from base 1. Cut back by 2 bases and 5 bases, the V and J ends lie 10 bases apart. Comments on this clonotype: The clone's antigen remains unknown. Qualities for individual bases were not recorded, and no much larger clone is one base off.

TCR beta repertoires were profiled from peripheral blood of approximately 13 young patients with multiple sclerosis to demonstrate the VDJtools post-analysis software. The multiple sclerosis patients were children and adolescents ranging in age from roughly 6 to 15 years. Overall study results and their limits: Strong co-clustering of samples prepared in the same batch was shown by direct clustering with F measure, prompting a batch-effect correction. The control group was slightly older than the multiple sclerosis patient group. Multiple sclerosis patients had significantly lower normalized Chao1 diversity than controls, a result that suggests substantial peripheral T-cell clonal expansion. Patients showed significantly higher frequencies than controls for 4 or 5 TRBV segments, among them TRBV5-6, TRBV5-1 and TRBV20-1.

Library prep was done by PCR. Sequencing used an Illumina HiSeq 2500. To reduce PCR and sequencing biases, unique molecular identifiers were incorporated into the TCR beta cDNA libraries. Per 1 to 10 million input T cells, roughly 500,000 cDNA molecules were obtained, such that each molecule approximated one T cell. The patient libraries were prepared and sequenced using the same protocol as the earlier healthy control dataset. Within a given batch, samples were prepared together, multiplexed and sequenced on the same HiSeq lane. In the paper's pipeline: Raw barcoded reads were processed with MIGEC, discarding single-read molecular identifier groups before consensus assembly and CDR3 extraction. Clonotype tables were post-analysed with VDJtools, normalizing diversity by down-sampling all datasets to the smallest sample size. In repertoire overlap clustering, CDR3 amino acid sequences, but not nucleotide sequences, were matched to correct batch-related cross-sample contamination. TCRdb passed the public sequencing reads through fastp at Q25 and MiXCR, retaining productive beta sequences. Each CDR3 protein appears once, grouped with its most common genes and DNA. TCRdb assigned the V and J calls; the authors' analysis was not used. This sample comprises a few hundred thousand distinct CDR3 sequences, roughly a third of them detected only once. The ten most abundant clones make up around 4.8% of the sample.

This TCR came from a girl between 5 and 17 years old with multiple sclerosis. The sequence is built from TRBV6-6 and TRBJ1-5, with the D gene not clear enough to name. Material: blood. The base sequence is TGTGCCAGCAGTTACGCGGGCGCTCATCAGCCCCAGCATTTT. This yields the protein CASSYAGAHQPQHF.